The 11 T cell receptor beta chains below come from one sample, sequenced in a study of T cell responses to AZD1222 COVID-19 vaccine. Here immunoSEQ multiplex PCR was the method, and the copy in TCRdb shows in-frame clones only, minus some. The profile covers 80,000 to 100,000 clones, with roughly 89% appearing a single time and 7.5% taken by the ten largest. The sample was peripheral blood, taken on day 0 of AZD1222 vaccination. The receptors originated from an adult in good health.

This clone came up once. The chain has TRBV7-8 and TRBJ2-1; TRBD1 matches 9 bases. Germline V gene sequence: CDR1 SGHVS, CDR2 FQNEAQ. CDR3 size: 17 residues. J gave up 16 bases and V 1 base, and 20 bases lay outside the gene matches. CDR3: CASSLVMGGTGRFPIFF. The CDR3 bases are TGTGCCAGCAGCTTAGTTATGGGGGGGACAGGGAGATTTCCAATTTTCTTC.

This chain joins TRBV7-3 and TRBJ2-1; D uncertain. CDR1 and CDR2 from the germline V gene are SGHTA and FQGTGA. V lost 5 bases and J lost 4, with 6 bases in between. This CDR3 has 12 residues. CDR3 amino acids: CASSREYNEQFF. The CDR3 coding sequence is TGTGCCAGCAGCCGAGAATACAATGAGCAGTTCTTC.

The rearrangement links TRBV11-2 to TRBJ1-1; possibly TRBD1 for D (5 bases). CDR1 and CDR2 from the germline V gene are SGHAT and FQNNGV. The CDR3 is 14 amino acids. V was clipped by 6 bases and J by 4 bases, with 15 bases between them. CDR3 sequence (DNA): TGTGCCAGCAGGCCGGTGGTGGGGGGCACTGAAGCTTTCTTT. This translates into CASRPVVGGTEAFF.

The genes are TRBV24-1 and TRBJ1-2; tentatively, D is TRBD1 (6 bases). This CDR3 is 13 amino acids long. Germline V gene lookup returns CDR1 KGHDR and CDR2 SFDVKD. With 4 bases removed from V and 5 bases from J, the gap between germline ends came to 10 bases. CDR3 DNA: TGTGCCACCAGTGACCGTGGACAGTATGGCTACACCTTC. Protein product: CATSDRGQYGYTF.

The chain combines TRBV4-3 with TRBJ1-2, with TRBD1 identical over 9 bases. V shed 5 bases, J shed 8 bases, and the junction held 6 bases outside the gene matches. CDR1 LGHNA and CDR2 YSLEER come from the germline V gene. The CDR3 sequence is 13 residues long. CDR3 region: CASSTDRGGGYTF. In DNA form, the CDR3 reads TGCGCCAGCAGCACGGACAGGGGTGGAGGCTACACCTTC.

The chain links TRBV5-8 to TRBJ2-2; D is possibly TRBD2 (5 bases). The CDR3 spans 16 residues. Trimming removed 0 bases at V and 3 bases at J, with 12 bases between. Per germline, CDR1 SGHTS and CDR2 YDEGEE. This CDR3 is CASSLANGIHTGELFF. CDR3 coding DNA: TGTGCCAGCAGCTTGGCGAACGGGATACACACCGGGGAGCTGTTTTTT.

The chain couples TRBV5-1 to TRBJ2-7; the D is unclear. The CDR3 is made up of 13 amino acids. Germline V gene data show CDR1 as SGHRS and CDR2 as YFSETQ. Trimming pared 5 bases from V and 2 bases from J, leaving 11 bases between. The CDR3 loop is CASSATPTYEQYF. CDR3 DNA: TGCGCCAGCAGTGCTACCCCTACCTACGAGCAGTACTTC.

In regard to this clone: Other nucleotide sequences from this sample produce the same CDR3. The rearrangement uses TRBV6-5 and TRBJ1-1; weak D call: TRBD1 (5 bases). V lost 0 bases, J lost 1 base, and 6 bases lay in between. This CDR3 comprises 14 residues. Germline V lookup: CDR1 MNHEY, CDR2 SVGAGI. The CDR3 nucleotides read TGTGCCAGCAGTTACTCGGGGGGGAACACTGAAGCTTTCTTT. Translated: CASSYSGGNTEAFF.

This chain links TRBV28 with TRBJ1-1; no firm D call. Germline V gene lookup returns CDR1 MDHEN and CDR2 SYDVKM. The CDR3 length is 13 residues. V was shortened by 10 bases and J by 3 bases, with 15 bases between the two germline ends. The CDR3, as DNA: TGTGCCACCCTGGACGGCCTGGACACTGAAGCTTTCTTT. Protein product: CATLDGLDTEAFF.

J is TRBJ2-7 and V is TRBV24-1, with TRBD1 matching 9 bases. CDR3 length equals 14 residues. CDR1 and CDR2 from the germline V gene are KGHDR and SFDVKD. The V segment lost 6 bases and the J segment 1 base; nucleotides outside the gene matches: 3. Here the CDR3 DNA reads TGTGCCACCAGTAAGGGACAGGGTTCCTACGAGCAGTACTTC. Translating gives CATSKGQGSYEQYF.

The V gene is TRBV19, the J gene TRBJ1-5; D not certain. In germline, CDR1 is LNHDA, CDR2 SQIVND (reference sequence). V was cut by 5 bases and J by 6 bases, with 11 bases left in between. The CDR3 totals 13 residues. The CDR3: CASSGEGGQPQHF. In DNA, the CDR3 is TGTGCCAGTAGTGGGGAGGGAGGTCAGCCCCAGCATTTT. Together with reference TRBV19 and TRBJ1-5, the CDR3 gives the full variable domain: DGGITQSPKYLFRKEGQNVTLSCEQNLNHDAMYWYRQDPGQGLRLIYYSQIVNDFQKGDIAEGYSVSREKKESFPLTVTSAQKNPTAFYLCASSGEGGQPQHFGDGTRLSIL.